This T cell receptor beta chain was obtained from a study of blood T cells in healthy people across ages. Study as a whole: Using template switching, researchers captured about one barcoded beta molecule for each two T cells. Study-wide results and limits: It was found that TCR beta diversity correlated strongly with the percentage of naive T cells.

Next came a second PCR, run for about 7 to 11 cycles, which used a sample-barcoded 5' primer along with a J-beta primer mix. TCRdb ran MiXCR on the 5' RACE reads and lists one entry per CDR3 protein. The data contain roughly 790,000 distinct CDR3 sequences, roughly 41% of them seen just once; the ten biggest clones take up under 25%. The study drew donors from healthy Caucasian individuals in Russia aged roughly 6 to 90. The germline CDR1 and CDR2 sequences are MNHNY and SVGAGI (reference sequence). V dropped 5 bases and J dropped 4 bases, with 20 bases sitting between them. There are 16 residues in the CDR3. With regard to this clonotype: What it recognizes is unknown.

Sequenced input: blood. The chain is built from TRBV6-6 and TRBJ1-2; no definite D call. This receptor was taken from an older woman in good health. CDR3 bases: TGTGCCAGCAGTCCGACGGCCCCGGAGATCAGCTATGGCTACACCTTC. Translation: CASSPTAPEISYGYTF.